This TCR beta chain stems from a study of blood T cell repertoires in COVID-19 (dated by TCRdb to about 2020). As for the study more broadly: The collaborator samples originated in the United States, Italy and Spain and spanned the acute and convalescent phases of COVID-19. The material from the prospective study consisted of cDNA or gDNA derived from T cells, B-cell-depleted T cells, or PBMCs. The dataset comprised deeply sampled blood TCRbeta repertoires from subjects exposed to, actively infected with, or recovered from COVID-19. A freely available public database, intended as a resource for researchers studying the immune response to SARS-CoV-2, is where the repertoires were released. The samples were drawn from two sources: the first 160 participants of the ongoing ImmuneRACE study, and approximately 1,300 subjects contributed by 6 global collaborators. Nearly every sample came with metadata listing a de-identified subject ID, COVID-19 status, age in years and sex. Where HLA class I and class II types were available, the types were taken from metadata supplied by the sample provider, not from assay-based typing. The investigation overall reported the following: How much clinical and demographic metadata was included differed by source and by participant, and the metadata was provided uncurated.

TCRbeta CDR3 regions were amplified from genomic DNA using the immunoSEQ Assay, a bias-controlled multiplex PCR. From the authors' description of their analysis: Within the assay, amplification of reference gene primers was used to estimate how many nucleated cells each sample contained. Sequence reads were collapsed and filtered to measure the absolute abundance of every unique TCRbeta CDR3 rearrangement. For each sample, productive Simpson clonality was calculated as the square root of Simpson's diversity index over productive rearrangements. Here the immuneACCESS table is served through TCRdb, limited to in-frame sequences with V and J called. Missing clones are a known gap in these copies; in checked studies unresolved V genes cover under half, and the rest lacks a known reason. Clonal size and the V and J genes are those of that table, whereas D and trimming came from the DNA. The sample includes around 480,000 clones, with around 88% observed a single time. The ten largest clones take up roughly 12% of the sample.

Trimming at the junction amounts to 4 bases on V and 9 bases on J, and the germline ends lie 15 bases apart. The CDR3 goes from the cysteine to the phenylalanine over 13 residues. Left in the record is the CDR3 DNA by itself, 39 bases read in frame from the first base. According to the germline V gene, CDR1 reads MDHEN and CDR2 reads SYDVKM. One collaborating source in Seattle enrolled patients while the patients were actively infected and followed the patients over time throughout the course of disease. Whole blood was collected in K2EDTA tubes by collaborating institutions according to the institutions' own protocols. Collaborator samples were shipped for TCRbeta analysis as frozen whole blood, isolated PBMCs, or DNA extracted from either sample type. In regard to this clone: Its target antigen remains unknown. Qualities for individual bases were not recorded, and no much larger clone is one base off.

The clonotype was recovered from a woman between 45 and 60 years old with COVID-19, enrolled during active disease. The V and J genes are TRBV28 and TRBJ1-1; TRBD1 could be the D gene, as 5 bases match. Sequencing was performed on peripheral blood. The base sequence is TGTGCCAGCAGTTATGGGGGACTGCAAAAAGCTTTCTTT. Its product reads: CASSYGGLQKAFF.